This T cell receptor beta chain is from a study of radiotherapy plus CTLA-4 blockade in lung cancer. Study information: The study recorded objective responses in about 20% of patients and disease control in 25% to 35%. General study results and limits: In blood, tumor-derived TCR clones expanded after radiotherapy plus ipilimumab. Per reports, early blood T cell clone dynamics, plus interferon-beta, forecast response most strongly.

Clones were read by immunoSEQ multiplex PCR, and TCRdb kept only the in-frame ones, dropping some. The sample consists of over 60,000 clones, around 90% of them appearing once. Regarding this clone: Its antigen is unknown.

CDR3 length: 13 amino acids. From germline, CDR1 is SGHTA and CDR2 FQGNSA. Trimming took 3 bases from V and 2 from J, leaving 7 bases between them. The source is a human donor with non-small cell lung cancer that progressed on radiotherapy plus ipilimumab. The sequences come from peripheral blood, collected from a patient treated with radiotherapy plus ipilimumab. The chain joins TRBV7-2 to TRBJ1-2, with D hard to call. The CDR3 reads CASSFLLNYGYTF. The CDR3 coding sequence is TGTGCCAGCAGCTTTCTTCTAAACTATGGCTACACCTTC.